Below are 11 T cell receptor beta chains sequenced from a single sample in a study of blood T cell repertoires in COVID-19. Here immunoSEQ multiplex PCR was the method, and the copy in TCRdb shows in-frame clones only, minus some. This sample has approximately 220,000 clones, with about 83% found just once. Sequenced input: peripheral blood. The receptors shown here come from a woman aged 35 to 49 with active or convalescent COVID-19.

DNA for the CDR3: TGTGCCAGCAGTGGACTAGCGGGGATGAACACCGGGGAGCTGTTTTTT. Amino acids: CASSGLAGMNTGELFF. This chain uses TRBV25-1 with TRBJ2-2; TRBD2 aligns across 11 bases. Germline V gene lookup returns CDR1 MGHDK and CDR2 SYGVNS. The ends lost 4 bases at V and 1 base at J; junction bases unmatched: 2. CDR3 size: 16 residues.

The chain combines TRBV7-9 with TRBJ1-5, with TRBD1 as a possible D gene (5 bases). This CDR3 spans 18 amino acids. V was trimmed by 5 bases and J by 0 bases, leaving 20 bases between them. Germline assignment: CDR1 SEHNR and CDR2 FQNEAQ (reference sequence). The CDR3 nucleotides are TGTGCCAGCAGCGGACCTACCTTCGGAGGGGATAGCAATCAGCCCCAGCATTTT. Protein: CASSGPTFGGDSNQPQHF.

The chain carries TRBV4-1 and TRBJ2-7; TRBD2 agrees at 11 bases. The junction had 13 bases not matched to a gene; V was cut back by 0 bases and J by 3 bases. The CDR3 covers 19 residues. Germline loops: CDR1 MGHRA, CDR2 YSYEKL. The CDR3 is CASSQELAGEGFYGYEQYF. CDR3 sequence (DNA): TGCGCCAGCAGCCAAGAACTAGCGGGAGAAGGGTTTTATGGCTACGAGCAGTACTTC.

The chain uses TRBV11-3 and TRBJ1-2; TRBD1 matches at 7 bases. Per germline, CDR1 SGHNT and CDR2 YENEEA. There are 13 residues in the CDR3. V dropped 5 bases and J dropped 7; count of bases not matched to a gene: 7. DNA for the CDR3: TGTGCCAGCAGCATACTGACAGGGTTTGGCTACACCTTC. Its protein is CASSILTGFGYTF.

This clone was found once. Relative to the germline gene, one junction end is altered; a read error may explain this. The chain couples TRBV5-4 to TRBJ2-3; perhaps TRBD1 as D (5 bases). Germline V gene lookup returns CDR1 SGHNT and CDR2 YYREEE (reference sequence). The CDR3 spans 15 residues. CDR3 in DNA: TGTGCCAGCAGCTACCGAGATAGCTCTACAGGTACGCAGTATTTT. Translation: CASSYRDSSTGTQYF.

This chain uses TRBV30 with TRBJ1-6; the D is unclear. Trimming shortened V by 1 base and J by 6 bases, and 13 bases separated the two germline ends. Germline V gives CDR1 GTSNPN, CDR2 SVGIG (reference sequence). This CDR3 is 15 amino acids long. CDR3 DNA sequence: TGTGCCTGGAGTGAGTCGATAGCTAGTAATTCACCCCTCCACTTT. Its translation is CAWSESIASNSPLHF.

This rearrangement joins TRBV10-2 to TRBJ1-1; D unresolved. Germline lookup yields CDR1 WSHSY and CDR2 SAAADI. Trimming took 0 bases from V and 6 from J, leaving 11 bases between them. This CDR3 has 14 residues. The CDR3 protein is CASSESSGVSEAFF. CDR3 DNA sequence: TGCGCCAGCAGTGAGTCCTCAGGCGTCTCTGAAGCTTTCTTT.

The chain employs TRBV18 and TRBJ2-2; D is unclear. The CDR3 loop spans 13 amino acids. Trimming removed 3 bases at V and 4 bases at J, with 6 bases between. The germline CDR1 and CDR2 sequences are KGHSH and LQKENI. CDR3 in DNA: TGTGCCAGCTCACCCGGGTTCACCGGGGAGCTGTTTTTT. It specifies CASSPGFTGELFF.

The genes are TRBV18 and TRBJ1-2; D is possibly TRBD1 (5 bases). Germline V gene sequence: CDR1 KGHSH, CDR2 LQKENI. With 0 bases removed from V and 10 bases from J, the gap between germline ends came to 12 bases. The CDR3 has 13 amino acids. Here the CDR3 DNA reads TGTGCCAGCTCACCACCCGGGACTTCCCTCTACACCTTC. Translating it yields CASSPPGTSLYTF.

The chain uses TRBV6-2 or TRBV6-3 and TRBJ1-5, with 8 bases identical to TRBD1. Looked up from germline, CDR1 is MNHEY and CDR2 is SVGEGT. V trimming: 4 bases; J trimming: 5 bases; junction bases outside the gene matches: 13. CDR3 length equals 17 residues. CDR3 sequence: CASSSWTGYKQDQPQHF. The CDR3, as DNA: TGTGCCAGCAGTTCCTGGACAGGGTATAAGCAGGATCAGCCCCAGCATTTT.

The rearrangement uses TRBV11-3 and TRBJ2-1; D perhaps matches TRBD2 (6 bases). V gave up 1 base and J gave up 0 bases, with 10 bases separating them. CDR3 length equals 16 residues. Germline V lookup: CDR1 SGHNT, CDR2 YENEEA. CDR3 protein: CASSLGRGSSYNEQFF. The CDR3 DNA reads TGTGCCAGCAGCTTAGGACGGGGGAGCTCCTACAATGAGCAGTTCTTC.